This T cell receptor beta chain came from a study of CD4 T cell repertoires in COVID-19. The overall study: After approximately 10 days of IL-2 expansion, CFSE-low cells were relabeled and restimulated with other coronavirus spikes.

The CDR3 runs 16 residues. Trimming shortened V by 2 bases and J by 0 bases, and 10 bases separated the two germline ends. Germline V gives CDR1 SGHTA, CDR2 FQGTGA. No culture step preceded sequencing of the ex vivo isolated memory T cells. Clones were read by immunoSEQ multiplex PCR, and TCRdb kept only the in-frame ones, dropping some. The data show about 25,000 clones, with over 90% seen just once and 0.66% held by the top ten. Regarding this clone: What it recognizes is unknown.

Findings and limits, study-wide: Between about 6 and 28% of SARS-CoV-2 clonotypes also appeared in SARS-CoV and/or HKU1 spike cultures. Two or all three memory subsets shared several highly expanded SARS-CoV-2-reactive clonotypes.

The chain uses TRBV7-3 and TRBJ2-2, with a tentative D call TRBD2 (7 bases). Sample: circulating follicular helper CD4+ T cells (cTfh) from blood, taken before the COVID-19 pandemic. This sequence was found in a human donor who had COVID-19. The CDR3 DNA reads TGTGCCAGCAGCTTACTGGGGGGGCCGAACACCGGGGAGCTGTTTTTT. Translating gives CASSLLGGPNTGELFF.